The 25 T cell receptor beta chains listed next were all sequenced from one sample in a study of blood T cell repertoires in COVID-19 (TCRdb year 2020). Library creation used the immunoSEQ multiplex PCR assay. Here the immuneACCESS table is served through TCRdb, limited to in-frame sequences with V and J called. Missing clones are a known gap in these copies; in checked studies unresolved V genes cover under half, and the rest lacks a known reason. This sample holds about 34,000 clones; 85% were observed only once. The ten biggest clones cover more than 12% of the sample. The material sequenced was peripheral blood. The receptors here all came from a human donor with acute or convalescent COVID-19. The donor label of this sample is uncertain.

V usage is TRBV7-2 and J usage is TRBJ2-3, with 11 bases that match TRBD2. The CDR3 runs 16 residues. J gave up 4 bases and V 5 bases, and 8 bases lay outside the gene matches. Germline assignment: CDR1 SGHTA and CDR2 FQGNSA. CDR3 DNA: TGTGCCAGCAGCATAAGACTAGCGGGGCAGGCAGATACGCAGTATTTT. It yields the protein CASSIRLAGQADTQYF.

This chain links TRBV7-3 with TRBJ1-2; 10 bases map to TRBD1. The CDR3 totals 15 residues. From germline, CDR1 is SGHTA and CDR2 FQGTGA. The V and J ends lost 2 bases and 4 bases, in that order; junction bases with no gene match: 4. The CDR3 DNA reads TGTGCCAGCAGCTTAGGGACAGGGGCCTTCTATGGCTACACCTTC. Protein: CASSLGTGAFYGYTF.

The CDR3 DNA follows: TGTGCCAGCAGTGCACTAGAAGGGAACACCGGGGAGCTGTTTTTT. It encodes CASSALEGNTGELFF. V and J are TRBV28 and TRBJ2-2; the D gene is possibly TRBD2 (5 bases). The germline CDR1 and CDR2 sequences are MDHEN and SYDVKM. V dropped 5 bases and J dropped 1 base, with 11 bases sitting between them. The CDR3 runs to 15 residues.

The chain uses TRBV27 and TRBJ1-2, with TRBD1 as a possible D gene (6 bases). This CDR3 comprises 14 residues. Germline lookup yields CDR1 MNHEY and CDR2 SMNVEV (reference sequence). Trimming removed 7 bases at V and 4 bases at J, with 16 bases between. The CDR3 spells CASTSTPGAYGYTF. In DNA, the CDR3 is TGTGCCAGCACCTCAACCCCAGGGGCCTATGGCTACACCTTC.

The chain combines TRBV4-1 with TRBJ1-2; perhaps TRBD1 as D (5 bases). V was pared by 0 bases and J by 4 bases, with 15 bases between. The CDR3 runs 16 residues. CDR1 and CDR2 from the germline V gene are MGHRA and YSYEKL. CDR3: CASSQDQGGGGYGYTF. CDR3 nucleotide sequence: TGCGCCAGCAGCCAAGATCAGGGCGGGGGTGGCTATGGCTACACCTTC.

This rearrangement joins TRBV27 to TRBJ2-4; maybe TRBD2 (7 bases). The V and J ends lost 4 bases and 7 bases respectively, with 20 bases between them. Germline CDR1 MNHEY, CDR2 SMNVEV (reference sequence). CDR3 length: 16 residues. Here the CDR3 DNA reads TGTGCCAGCAGTTCCTACGGGGGGCCCGCATTGAACATTCAGTACTTC. The encoded protein is CASSSYGGPALNIQYF.

The rearrangement links TRBV12-3 or TRBV12-4 to TRBJ1-2; 7 bases agree with TRBD1. V dropped 6 bases and J dropped 3; count of bases not matched to a gene: 4. The CDR3 loop spans 13 amino acids. CDR3 amino acids: CASRVTGDYGYTF. The DNA for the CDR3 is TGTGCCAGCAGAGTCACAGGGGACTATGGCTACACCTTC.

V gene TRBV3-1 (or the pseudogene TRBV3-2) combines with J gene TRBJ1-2; 10 nucleotides agree with TRBD1. This CDR3 is 15 amino acids long. In germline, CDR1 is LGHDT, CDR2 YNNKEL (reference sequence). The J segment lost 6 bases and the V segment lost 7 bases, leaving 11 bases of the junction unmatched. The CDR3 DNA is TGTGCCAGCAACAATCGACAGGGGGCGTCCCATGGCTACACCTTC. This translates into CASNNRQGASHGYTF.

This clone appeared a few times. The chain carries TRBV7-2 and TRBJ1-2; 8 bases line up with TRBD1. The CDR3 loop spans 16 amino acids. After removal of 5 bases from V and 3 bases from J, the junction contained 11 bases not matched to a gene. CDR1 and CDR2 (germline): SGHTA, FQGNSA. The CDR3 is CASSERLTGADYGYTF. The CDR3 coding sequence is TGTGCCAGCAGCGAGCGTCTGACAGGGGCTGACTATGGCTACACCTTC.

The V and J genes are TRBV6-2 or TRBV6-3 and TRBJ2-3; TRBD2 might be the D (5 bases). The CDR3 has 15 amino acids. V gave up 4 bases and J gave up 6 bases, with 17 bases separating them. The V gene's germline CDR1 is MNHEY and CDR2 SVGEGT. In DNA, the CDR3 is TGTGCCAGCAGTTCCCGCGGACTCACAACGGATACGCAGTATTTT. This encodes CASSSRGLTTDTQYF.

V gene TRBV9 combines with J gene TRBJ2-5; 8 bases line up with TRBD2. The CDR3 covers 15 residues. Trimming took 0 bases from V and 2 from J; bases not matched to a gene: 3. The V gene's germline CDR1 is SGDLS and CDR2 YYNGEE. CDR3 DNA sequence: TGTGCCAGCAGCGTAGCGGGGGGGCGGCAAGAGACCCAGTACTTC. Translation: CASSVAGGRQETQYF.

This chain connects TRBV7-2 to TRBJ1-4; 9 nucleotides agree with TRBD1. V dropped 5 bases and J dropped 7; count of bases not matched to a gene: 11. The CDR3 length is 16 residues. The germline gives CDR1 SGHTA, CDR2 FQGNSA. CDR3 loop: CASSIMTGGRGEKLFF. The CDR3 DNA reads as TGTGCCAGCAGCATAATGACAGGGGGTCGAGGTGAAAAACTGTTTTTT.

This clone was recorded a few times. V usage is TRBV28 and J usage is TRBJ2-3, with 10 bases matching TRBD1. With 6 bases clipped from V and 4 bases from J, the junction kept 4 bases outside the gene matches. The CDR3 loop spans 14 amino acids. Germline CDR1 is MDHEN and CDR2 is SYDVKM. The CDR3 region has the DNA TGTGCCAGCAGGAGACAGGGGGCATCAGATACGCAGTATTTT. This codes for CASRRQGASDTQYF.

The chain carries TRBV27 and TRBJ2-2, with a weak D call TRBD2 (5 bases). V was cut by 5 bases and J by 8 bases, with 6 bases left in between. The CDR3 extends over 11 amino acids. CDR1 is MNHEY, CDR2 SMNVEV, per germline (reference sequence). The CDR3 coding sequence is TGTGCCAGCAGTGTAGCGGGGGAGCTGTTTTTT. This gives the protein CASSVAGELFF.

V and J are TRBV14 and TRBJ2-2, with 8 nucleotides matching TRBD1. The CDR3 is made up of 15 amino acids. The germline gives CDR1 SGHDN, CDR2 FVKESK. V was pared by 4 bases and J by 0 bases, with 1 base of the junction left unmatched. The CDR3 region has the DNA TGTGCCAGCAGCCTACAGGGGGCGAACACCGGGGAGCTGTTTTTT. Its protein product is CASSLQGANTGELFF.

The chain links TRBV24-1 to TRBJ1-1; 8 positions agree with TRBD1. Germline V CDR1 and CDR2: KGHDR, SFDVKD. The ends lost 4 bases at V and 3 bases at J; junction bases unmatched: 0. The CDR3 is 13 amino acids. CDR3 loop: CATSETGDTEAFF. The CDR3 DNA reads TGTGCCACCAGTGAGACAGGGGACACTGAAGCTTTCTTT.

The chain uses TRBV6-4 and TRBJ2-5; TRBD2 matches at 13 bases. The trim removed 6 bases at V and 3 bases at J, leaving 7 bases unmatched. The CDR3 consists of 16 residues. Germline CDR1 reads MRHNA; CDR2 reads SNTAGT. CDR3 in DNA: TGTGCCAGCAGCTTACCGGGACTAGCGGGAAAAGAGACCCAGTACTTC. As protein: CASSLPGLAGKETQYF.

The chain employs TRBV15 and TRBJ1-5; D call uncertain. The germline CDR1 and CDR2 sequences are LNHNV and YYDKDF (reference sequence). Trimming cost V 1 base and J 0 bases, with 16 bases left between them. The CDR3 spans 18 residues. The CDR3 reads CATSRVGFLGDSNQPQHF. CDR3 DNA sequence: TGTGCCACCAGCAGAGTTGGGTTCCTCGGGGATAGCAATCAGCCCCAGCATTTT.

The V gene is TRBV11-3, the J gene TRBJ1-1; D not resolved. Germline values: CDR1 SGHNT, CDR2 YENEEA. The CDR3 totals 14 residues. The V gene lost 11 bases and the J gene lost 0 bases, with 16 bases spanning the gap. This CDR3 is CASMVDGMNTEAFF. DNA for the CDR3: TGTGCCTCTATGGTTGACGGGATGAACACTGAAGCTTTCTTT. The full variable domain, its missing parts supplied by reference TRBV11-3 and TRBJ1-1, is EAGVVQSPRYKIIEKKQPVAFWCNPISGHNTLYWYLQNLGQGPELLIRYENEEAVDDSQLPKDRFSAERLKGVDSTLKIQPAELGDSAVYLCASMVDGMNTEAFFGQGTRLTVV.

The chain couples TRBV5-6 to TRBJ2-7, with 8 bases fitting TRBD1. This CDR3 region has 14 residues. From germline, CDR1 is SGHDT and CDR2 YYEEEE. Trimming removed 4 bases from V and 0 bases from J; junction bases left unmatched: 3. CDR3 DNA: TGTGCCAGCAGCAGGACAGGGATCTCCTACGAGCAGTACTTC. Translating it yields CASSRTGISYEQYF. Looking up the rest from reference TRBV5-6 and TRBJ2-7 gives the full variable domain: DAGVTQSPTHLIKTRGQQVTLRCSPKSGHDTVSWYQQALGQGPQFIFQYYEEEERQRGNFPDRFSGHQFPNYSSELNVNALLLGDSALYLCASSRTGISYEQYFGPGTRLTVT.

The chain combines TRBV10-3 with TRBJ2-2, with 7 bases that match TRBD2. Germline V gene data show CDR1 as ENHRY and CDR2 as SYGVKD. The CDR3 is made up of 13 amino acids. V lost 10 bases to trimming and J lost 10 bases; unmatched junction nucleotides: 12. The CDR3 nucleotides read TGTGCCACCAGCCCCGGGGCGGGAGAGGAGCTGTTTTTT. This gives the protein CATSPGAGEELFF.

This rearrangement joins TRBV9 to TRBJ1-1, with unresolved D. Between the trimmed V and J ends, which lost 4 bases and 8 bases, there was a span of 12 bases. This CDR3 is built from 12 residues. Germline lookup yields CDR1 SGDLS and CDR2 YYNGEE. The chain's CDR3 is CASSPGGLEAFF. As DNA, the CDR3 is TGTGCCAGCAGCCCTGGAGGGCTAGAAGCTTTCTTT.

The chain couples TRBV29-1 to TRBJ1-1; a possible D gene is TRBD1 (6 bases). CDR3 length: 13 residues. Trimming shortened V by 0 bases and J by 11 bases, and 16 bases separated the two germline ends. The germline gives CDR1 SQVTM, CDR2 ANQGSEA. The DNA of the CDR3 is TGCAGCGTTGAAGAAAGTCAAACAGGGCGTGCTTTCTTT. Residues: CSVEESQTGRAFF.

The gene calls are TRBV5-6 and TRBJ2-7, with TRBD1 as a possible D gene (6 bases). This CDR3 is built from 17 residues. Germline V CDR1 and CDR2: SGHDT, YYEEEE. The V end was cut by 4 bases, the J end by 4 bases, with 24 bases between. The DNA of the CDR3 is TGTGCCAGCAGCCCGCGACGGTCGACAGGACTGAATTACGAGCAGTACTTC. Translation: CASSPRRSTGLNYEQYF.

The chain joins TRBV5-5 to TRBJ2-1; 14 bases are shared with TRBD2. Trimming at V came to 4 bases and at J to 1 base, leaving 13 bases not matched to a gene. The CDR3 spans 20 residues. CDR1 and CDR2 from the germline V gene are SGHKS and YYEKEE (reference sequence). CDR3 amino acids: CASSLGKGLAGEESYNEQFF. The CDR3 coding sequence is TGTGCCAGCAGCCTGGGGAAGGGACTAGCGGGAGAAGAGTCCTACAATGAGCAGTTCTTC.